This TCR beta chain emerged from a study of T-cell memory formation after mild COVID-19. This clonotype was counted ten times or more. V dropped 6 bases and J dropped 5; count of bases not matched to a gene: 7. Germline assignment: CDR1 SEHNR and CDR2 FQNEAQ (reference sequence). The CDR3 is made up of 15 amino acids. In TCRdb, the 5' RACE reads were re-called with MiXCR into one record per CDR3 protein. The sample consists of some 600,000 distinct CDR3 sequences, 15% to 20% of them appearing once. Specimen: PBMCs or a T cell subset sorted from them (not recorded which). The TCR sequence derives from an adult woman who had mild COVID-19 (a few samples of this study predate the infection). Cell type and time point are not known. This sequence joins TRBV7-9 and TRBJ2-2, with 9 nucleotides matching TRBD1. DNA of the CDR3: TGTGCCAGCAGGTTCACAGGGGGCGCGACCGGGGAGCTGTTTTTT. Its protein is CASRFTGGATGELFF.